Below are 10 T cell receptor beta chains sequenced from a single sample in a study of blood T cell repertoires in COVID-19 (dated by TCRdb to about 2020). Libraries were constructed by the immunoSEQ multiplex PCR assay. Sourced from immuneACCESS, this table was stored by TCRdb with only in-frame sequences that have V and J called. A share of the clones is absent; for the studies checked, an unresolved V gene accounts for under half, and the remainder has no known explanation. In all, the sample holds fewer than 300,000 clones, and around 85% of those were seen once. The leading ten clones occupy around 2.5% of the sample. Specimen: PBMCs or T cells enriched from blood (not recorded which). The receptors originated from a woman in her forties or fifties who had recovered from COVID-19.

The CDR3 nucleotides are TGTGCCAGCAGTTATCCGGCGCCCTCTCCGGGTGGGAACACTGAAGCTTTCTTT. It yields the protein CASSYPAPSPGGNTEAFF. The V and J genes are TRBV6-2 or TRBV6-3 and TRBJ1-1; D is undetermined. The CDR3 is 18 residues long. Germline assignment: CDR1 MNHEY and CDR2 SVGEGT. Trimming shortened V by 3 bases and J by 1 base, and 21 bases separated the two germline ends.

This rearrangement joins TRBV19 to TRBJ1-4, with TRBD1 matching 10 bases. There are 12 residues in the CDR3. From germline, CDR1 is LNHDA and CDR2 SQIVND (reference sequence). The ends lost 8 bases at V and 10 bases at J; junction bases unmatched: 4. CDR3 nucleotide sequence: TGTGCCAGTGGACAGGGGGATGGAAAACTGTTTTTT. This translates into CASGQGDGKLFF.

DNA of the CDR3: TGTGCCAGCAGTTCCTCTGGCGGCAATGAGCAGTTCTTC. It encodes CASSSSGGNEQFF. This sequence joins TRBV6-4 and TRBJ2-1; D unresolved. The V gene lost 5 bases and the J gene lost 6 bases, with 11 bases spanning the gap. CDR1 is MRHNA, CDR2 SNTAGT, per germline. CDR3 size: 13 residues.

This clone was detected once. The chain carries TRBV7-2 and TRBJ1-1; D gene ambiguous. The V gene's germline CDR1 is SGHTA and CDR2 FQGNSA. Trimming left V 5 bases short and J 1 base short, with 8 bases between. This CDR3 has 13 amino acids. The CDR3 protein is CASSINKNTEAFF. In nucleotides, the CDR3 is TGTGCCAGCAGCATAAACAAGAACACTGAAGCTTTCTTT. Full variable domain (remainder filled in from reference TRBV7-2 and TRBJ1-1): GAGVSQSPSNKVTEKGKDVELRCDPISGHTALYWYRQSLGQGLEFLIYFQGNSAPDKSGLPSDRFSAERTGGSVSTLTIQRTQQEDSAVYLCASSINKNTEAFFGQGTRLTVV.

V usage is TRBV2 and J usage is TRBJ2-5; 9 bases are a match to TRBD1. This CDR3 has 14 amino acids. V gave up 4 bases and J gave up 5 bases; unmatched junction bases: 5. CDR1 and CDR2 (germline): SNHLY, FYNNEI. The CDR3: CASSANRGRETQYF. The CDR3 DNA follows: TGTGCCAGCAGTGCCAACAGGGGGCGGGAGACCCAGTACTTC. Supplemented by reference TRBV2 and TRBJ2-5, the full variable domain reads EPEVTQTPSHQVTQMGQEVILRCVPISNHLYFYWYRQILGQKVEFLVSFYNNEISEKSEIFDDQFSVERPDGSNFTLKIRSTKLEDSAMYFCASSANRGRETQYFGPGTRLLVL.

CDR3 residues: CASSLDRSGGYNEQFF. The CDR3 DNA reads TGCGCCAGCAGCTTGGATCGGTCAGGGGGGTACAATGAGCAGTTCTTC. The chain employs TRBV5-1 and TRBJ2-1; maybe TRBD1 (7 bases). Germline V gene data show CDR1 as SGHRS and CDR2 as YFSETQ. The CDR3 sequence is 16 residues long. V lost 0 bases, J lost 4 bases, and 14 bases lay in between. Supplemented by reference TRBV5-1 and TRBJ2-1, the full variable domain reads KAGVTQTPRYLIKTRGQQVTLSCSPISGHRSVSWYQQTPGQGLQFLFEYFSETQRNKGNFPGRFSGRQFSNSRSEMNVSTLELGDSALYLCASSLDRSGGYNEQFFGPGTRLTVL.

The genes are TRBV6-5 and TRBJ1-5; a possible D gene is TRBD1 (5 bases). The V end was cut by 4 bases, the J end by 5 bases, with 15 bases between. Looked up from germline, CDR1 is MNHEY and CDR2 is SVGAGI. The length of the CDR3 is 15 residues. CDR3 DNA sequence: TGTGCCAGCAGTTTGCCGCAGGGAAGTTATCAGCCCCAGCATTTT. Translating it yields CASSLPQGSYQPQHF.

Notes on this clone: Other DNA variants within this sample encode the same CDR3. The V gene is TRBV7-9, the J gene TRBJ2-7; D uncertain. The CDR3 contains 12 residues. Per the germline V gene, CDR1 is SEHNR and CDR2 is FQNEAQ (reference sequence). Trimming stripped 5 bases from V and 1 base from J, with 6 bases between. The DNA for the CDR3 is TGTGCCAGCAGCCCCGGGTCCTACGAGCAGTACTTC. Translation: CASSPGSYEQYF.

The chain is built from TRBV18 and TRBJ1-1; D may be TRBD1 (6 bases). CDR3 length: 16 residues. Trimming shortened V by 6 bases and J by 1 base, and 18 bases separated the two germline ends. Germline V gene data show CDR1 as KGHSH and CDR2 as LQKENI. CDR3 amino acids: CASSEALGQQNTEAFF. CDR3 bases: TGTGCCAGCTCGGAAGCTCTGGGACAACAGAACACTGAAGCTTTCTTT.

This clone was counted a single time. This chain joins TRBV6-2 or TRBV6-3 and TRBJ1-5, with D hard to call. Germline CDR1 reads MNHEY; CDR2 reads SVGEGT. The length of the CDR3 is 16 residues. Trimming left V 0 bases short and J 2 bases short, with 11 bases between. DNA of the CDR3: TGTGCCAGCAGTTACTCAGCCGGGATCGGCAATCAGCCCCAGCATTTT. Amino acid sequence: CASSYSAGIGNQPQHF.